This is a list of T cell receptor beta chains from one sample in a study of Tregs in tolerant kidney transplant recipients. The protocol was immunoSEQ multiplex PCR, while the TCRdb copy is restricted to in-frame clones and leaves out a portion. Counted here are over 85,000 clones, roughly 93% occurring once; the ten biggest clones make up approximately 0.5%. Sample: CD4+ T cells from blood, taken before the transplant. The receptors shown here come from a human donor who received a combined kidney and bone marrow transplant. CDR3s include the opening cysteine and the closing phenylalanine or tryptophan. Fields, in order: D gene, J gene, V gene, clone size, CDR3 DNA, CDR3 protein. D genes are given only for firm matches. Clone size is not always given. Where it is, it says once, few, many or a class for expanded clones.

>TRBD1|TRBJ2-4|TRBV28|NA
TGTGCCAGCAGTTCATTCGGACAGGGGGCCAAAAACATTCAGTACTTC
CASSSFGQGAKNIQYF
>TRBD1|TRBJ2-7|TRBV27|NA
TGTGCCAGCAGTGACAGGGTATTCGAGCAGTACTTC
CASSDRVFEQYF
>NA|TRBJ1-2|TRBV7-9|NA
TGTGCCAGCAGCCCACAGGACGGCTATGGCTACACCTTC
CASSPQDGYGYTF
>NA|TRBJ2-5|TRBV4-3|NA
TGCGCCAGCAGCCAAGATGTGTACGAGGAGCAGTACTTC
CASSQDVYEEQYF
>TRBD1|TRBJ2-2|TRBV5-4|NA
TGTGCCAGCAGCTTGGACAGGGGGCCGAACACCGGGGAGCTGTTTTTT
CASSLDRGPNTGELFF
>NA|TRBJ2-6|TRBV6-6|NA
TGTGCCAGCAGTTCACGAGGGTCTGGGGCCAACGTCCTGACTTTC
CASSSRGSGANVLTF
>NA|TRBJ2-5|TRBV19|once
TGTGCCAGTAGTATTGGTTTAGCGGCGGAGACCCAGTACTTC
CASSIGLAAETQYF
>NA|TRBJ1-1|TRBV7-2|once
TGTGCCAGCAGCTTAGTTCCAGGGATAATTATGAACACTGAAGCTTTCTTT
CASSLVPGIIMNTEAFF
>NA|TRBJ2-7|TRBV18|NA
TGTGCCAGCTCACCCCCTACAGGTAGGACGAGCTACGAGCAGTACTTC
CASSPPTGRTSYEQYF
>NA|TRBJ1-4|TRBV2|few
TGTGCCAGCAGTGTGCGCGGCGAAAAACTGTTTTTT
CASSVRGEKLFF
>NA|TRBJ2-5|TRBV18|NA
TGTGCCAGCCACAGGCAGGTCCAAGAGACCCAGTACTTC
CASHRQVQETQYF
>NA|TRBJ2-5|TRBV11-3|NA
TGTGCCAGCAGCTTGGCGGCAGAGACCCAGTACTTC
CASSLAAETQYF
>TRBD1|TRBJ2-7|TRBV30|NA
TGTGCCTGGAGTTGGGGACAGGGAAGCGAGCAGTACTTC
CAWSWGQGSEQYF
>TRBD1|TRBJ2-4|TRBV7-2|NA
TGTGCCAGCAGCTTGGACAGGGAGAGGACCAAAAACATTCAGTACTTC
CASSLDRERTKNIQYF
>TRBD1|TRBJ2-7|TRBV7-6|NA
TGTGCCAGCAGCTTAAGACCGGGACAGGGGGCAGAAGAGCAGTACTTC
CASSLRPGQGAEEQYF
>TRBD2|TRBJ2-1|TRBV19|NA
TGTGCCAGTAGTATACTAGCGGGAGTCCTGTTCTTC
CASSILAGVLFF
>TRBD2|TRBJ2-3|TRBV7-9|NA
TGTGCCAGCAGCTTTGAGCGGGGTTTGGATACGCAGTATTTT
CASSFERGLDTQYF
>NA|TRBJ1-4|TRBV2|NA
TGTGCCAGCAGTGCAACAGGGATAGCAAAACTGTTTTTT
CASSATGIAKLFF
>NA|TRBJ2-7|TRBV2|NA
TGTGCCAGCAGTGCGCTGGACAGATCCTACGAGCAGTACTTC
CASSALDRSYEQYF
>NA|TRBJ1-2|TRBV30|NA
TGTGCCTGGAAACCCCTATTGGGGGCCGGAGGCTACACCTTC
CAWKPLLGAGGYTF
>NA|TRBJ1-2|TRBV28|NA
TGTGCCAGCAGGACATACTCATTGAAAGATGGCTACACCTTC
CASRTYSLKDGYTF
>NA|TRBJ2-5|TRBV29-1|once
TGCAGCGTCCTCGCCAGGGGTCAAGAGACCCAGTACTTC
CSVLARGQETQYF
>NA|TRBJ1-3|TRBV7-9|NA
TGTGCCAGCAGAAAGGGACTTAGCGGAAACACCATATATTTT
CASRKGLSGNTIYF
>TRBD1|TRBJ2-7|TRBV27|NA
TGTGCCAGCAGAAGGACAGGGGGCTACGAGCAGTACTTC
CASRRTGGYEQYF
>NA|TRBJ2-2|TRBV9|NA
TGTGCCAGCAGCTCCCGTTTTACCGGGGAGCTGTTTTTT
CASSSRFTGELFF
>TRBD2|TRBJ2-3|TRBV4-3|NA
TGCGCCAGCAGCCAAGATCTAACTAGCGTGGCCACAGATACGCAGTATTTT
CASSQDLTSVATDTQYF
>TRBD2|TRBJ2-3|TRBV7-6|NA
TGTGCCAGCAGCTTAGACACTAGCGGGTCGTTAGATAGCACAGATACGCAGTATTTT
CASSLDTSGSLDSTDTQYF
>TRBD2|TRBJ2-3|TRBV18|NA
TGTGCCAGCTCACGACGGCCTAGCGGAGAGATCACAGATACGCAGTATTTT
CASSRRPSGEITDTQYF